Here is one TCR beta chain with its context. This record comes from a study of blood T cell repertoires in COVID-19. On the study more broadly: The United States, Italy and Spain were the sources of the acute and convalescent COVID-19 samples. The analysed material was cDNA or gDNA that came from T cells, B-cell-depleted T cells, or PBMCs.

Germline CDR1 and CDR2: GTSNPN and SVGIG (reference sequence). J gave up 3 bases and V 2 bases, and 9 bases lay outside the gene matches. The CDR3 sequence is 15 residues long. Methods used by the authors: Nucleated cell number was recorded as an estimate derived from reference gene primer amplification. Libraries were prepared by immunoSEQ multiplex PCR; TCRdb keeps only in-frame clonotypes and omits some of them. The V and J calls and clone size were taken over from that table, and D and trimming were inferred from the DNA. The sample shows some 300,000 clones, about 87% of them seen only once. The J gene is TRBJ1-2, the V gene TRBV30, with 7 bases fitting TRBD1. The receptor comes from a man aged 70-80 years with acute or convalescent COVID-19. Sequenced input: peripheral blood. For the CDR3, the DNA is TGTGCCTGGAGTAAAAAAGGGGGCCGAGACTATGGCTACACCTTC. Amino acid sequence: CAWSKKGGRDYGYTF.